This T cell receptor beta chain stems from a study of beta chain features in type 1 diabetes. The study's findings and limits: All four CD4+ subsets from Type 1 diabetes patients carried moderately but significantly shorter TCRB CDR3s.

Averaging approximately 120 mL, one heparinised blood draw was given by each donor. To note about this clone: The antigen remains undetermined.

Expressed TCRB transcripts were sequenced because the entire RNA isolate underwent reverse transcription. Data came from immunoSEQ multiplex PCR; TCRdb stores just in-frame clones and leaves some out. The sample includes hundreds of thousands of clones, 11% to 15% of them seen just once. CDR1 and CDR2 from the germline V gene are SGHTA and FQGNSA. Trimming removed 5 bases at V and 5 bases at J, with 7 bases between. The CDR3 runs 12 residues. The rearrangement links TRBV7-2 to TRBJ1-5; no definite D call. Sequencing input: naive CD4+ T cells from blood. The sequence was collected from a man between 18 and 29 years old with type 1 diabetes. The CDR3, as DNA: TGTGCCAGCAGCCTGCGGGATCAGCCCCAGCATTTT. It codes for CASSLRDQPQHF.